These T cell receptor beta chains were read from a single sample in a study of cytomegalovirus exposure and HLA in healthy donors. Some clones are missing from TCRdb's copy, which holds only in-frame ones; the method was immunoSEQ multiplex PCR. The sample has around 200,000 clones, more than 60% seen once. Sequencing was done on a sample of PBMCs. Receptors were obtained from a woman aged 55-69 years in good health and CMV-seropositive. Each CDR3 is given with its conserved first and last residue. The order of the fields is J gene, D gene, clone size, V gene, CDR3 protein, CDR3 DNA. A D gene is named only where the DNA matches it firmly. Not all rows give a size; the values are once, few, many and, for expanded clones, a class.

j_gene: TRBJ1-5
d_gene: TRBD1
abundance: -
v_gene: TRBV5-4
CDR3aa: CASSKDRSQPQHF
CDR3nt: TGTGCCAGCAGCAAGGACAGGTCGCAGCCCCAGCATTTT

j_gene: TRBJ2-7
d_gene: TRBD2
abundance: -
v_gene: TRBV5-1
CDR3aa: CASSLISGSSYEQYF
CDR3nt: TGCGCCAGCAGCTTGATTAGCGGGAGCTCCTACGAGCAGTACTTC

j_gene: TRBJ1-1
d_gene: -
abundance: -
v_gene: TRBV4-1
CDR3aa: CASSQDPDSLEAFF
CDR3nt: TGCGCCAGCAGCCAAGATCCTGACAGCCTTGAAGCTTTCTTT

j_gene: TRBJ1-3
d_gene: TRBD1
abundance: -
v_gene: TRBV7-9
CDR3aa: CASTPTGGLSGNTIYF
CDR3nt: TGTGCCAGCACCCCGACAGGGGGACTCTCTGGAAACACCATATATTTT

j_gene: TRBJ2-7
d_gene: TRBD1
abundance: -
v_gene: TRBV7-2
CDR3aa: CASSLGLGTGTYEQYF
CDR3nt: TGTGCCAGCAGCTTAGGCCTCGGGACAGGGACCTACGAGCAGTACTTC

j_gene: TRBJ1-3
d_gene: TRBD1
abundance: -
v_gene: TRBV6-1
CDR3aa: CASSVGGGTGVGNTIYF
CDR3nt: TGTGCCAGCAGTGTCGGAGGGGGGACAGGGGTTGGAAACACCATATATTTT

j_gene: TRBJ1-1
d_gene: -
abundance: -
v_gene: TRBV6-5
CDR3aa: CASSRETGLTEAFF
CDR3nt: TGTGCCAGCAGTAGAGAGACAGGTTTGACTGAAGCTTTCTTT

j_gene: TRBJ1-3
d_gene: TRBD1
abundance: few
v_gene: TRBV7-2
CDR3aa: CASSEQGSGNTIYF
CDR3nt: TGTGCCAGCAGCGAACAGGGGTCTGGAAACACCATATATTTT

j_gene: TRBJ1-3
d_gene: TRBD1
abundance: -
v_gene: TRBV2
CDR3aa: CASSLGTGGGNTIYF
CDR3nt: TGTGCCAGCAGTCTCGGGACAGGGGGCGGAAACACCATATATTTT

j_gene: TRBJ1-1
d_gene: TRBD1
abundance: -
v_gene: TRBV5-4
CDR3aa: CASSLEQGLLSSEAFF
CDR3nt: TGTGCCAGCAGCTTGGAACAGGGGTTGTTGTCGTCTGAAGCTTTCTTT

j_gene: TRBJ1-2
d_gene: -
abundance: -
v_gene: TRBV7-2
CDR3aa: CASSPLAGNYGYTF
CDR3nt: TGTGCCAGCAGTCCATTGGCCGGGAACTATGGCTACACCTTC

j_gene: TRBJ1-4
d_gene: -
abundance: few
v_gene: TRBV19
CDR3aa: CASKRRTNEKLFF
CDR3nt: TGTGCCAGTAAACGGAGGACTAATGAAAAACTGTTTTTT

j_gene: TRBJ1-4
d_gene: TRBD1
abundance: -
v_gene: TRBV28
CDR3aa: CASSPPGQRYEKLFF
CDR3nt: TGTGCCAGCAGTCCCCCGGGACAGAGGTATGAAAAACTGTTTTTT

j_gene: TRBJ1-1
d_gene: TRBD1
abundance: -
v_gene: TRBV18
CDR3aa: CASSPWGTGGTEAFF
CDR3nt: TGTGCCAGCTCACCATGGGGGACAGGGGGCACTGAAGCTTTCTTT

j_gene: TRBJ1-2
d_gene: TRBD1
abundance: -
v_gene: TRBV5-4
CDR3aa: CASSLWDRGSGYGYTF
CDR3nt: TGTGCCAGCAGCTTGTGGGACAGGGGTTCCGGCTATGGCTACACCTTC

j_gene: TRBJ2-7
d_gene: TRBD2
abundance: -
v_gene: TRBV10-3
CDR3aa: CAISERLAGDEQYF
CDR3nt: TGTGCCATCAGTGAAAGGCTAGCGGGGGACGAGCAGTACTTC

j_gene: TRBJ2-3
d_gene: -
abundance: few
v_gene: TRBV6-6
CDR3aa: CASGGTGADTQYF
CDR3nt: TGTGCCAGCGGTGGGACGGGAGCGGATACGCAGTATTTT

j_gene: TRBJ1-5
d_gene: TRBD1
abundance: -
v_gene: TRBV28
CDR3aa: CASSLYPGTGNQPQHF
CDR3nt: TGTGCCAGCAGTTTATATCCGGGGACAGGCAATCAGCCCCAGCATTTT

j_gene: TRBJ1-4
d_gene: TRBD1
abundance: -
v_gene: TRBV5-4
CDR3aa: CASSLLPGQGGEKLFF
CDR3nt: TGTGCCAGCAGCTTATTACCGGGACAGGGAGGAGAAAAACTGTTTTTT

j_gene: TRBJ1-1
d_gene: -
abundance: -
v_gene: TRBV6-5
CDR3aa: CASGGGSTEAFF
CDR3nt: TGTGCCAGCGGCGGTGGGAGCACTGAAGCTTTCTTT

j_gene: TRBJ2-7
d_gene: TRBD2
abundance: -
v_gene: TRBV19
CDR3aa: CASSSGLAGAGEQYF
CDR3nt: TGTGCCAGTAGTTCGGGACTAGCGGGAGCAGGCGAGCAGTACTTC

j_gene: TRBJ1-1
d_gene: TRBD1
abundance: few
v_gene: TRBV6-4
CDR3aa: CASSYDRGGTEAFF
CDR3nt: TGTGCCAGCAGTTACGACAGGGGTGGTACTGAAGCTTTCTTT

j_gene: TRBJ2-1
d_gene: TRBD2
abundance: -
v_gene: TRBV19
CDR3aa: CASRKTGTSGYEQFF
CDR3nt: TGTGCCAGTAGAAAGACCGGGACTAGCGGTTATGAGCAGTTCTTC

j_gene: TRBJ1-5
d_gene: TRBD1
abundance: once
v_gene: TRBV6-1
CDR3aa: CASNGQGWYQPQHF
CDR3nt: TGTGCCAGCAATGGACAGGGTTGGTATCAGCCCCAGCATTTT

j_gene: TRBJ2-2
d_gene: TRBD2
abundance: -
v_gene: TRBV10-3
CDR3aa: CAISDPGLAGQNTGELFF
CDR3nt: TGTGCCATCAGTGATCCGGGACTAGCGGGGCAGAACACCGGGGAGCTGTTTTTT

j_gene: TRBJ2-1
d_gene: -
abundance: -
v_gene: TRBV18
CDR3aa: CASSPGADEQFF
CDR3nt: TGTGCCAGCTCACCGGGAGCCGATGAGCAGTTCTTC

j_gene: TRBJ2-2
d_gene: -
abundance: -
v_gene: TRBV4-1
CDR3aa: CASSQVAGLEVGELFF
CDR3nt: TGCGCCAGCAGCCAAGTGGCCGGACTCGAAGTGGGGGAGCTGTTTTTT

j_gene: TRBJ2-1
d_gene: TRBD2
abundance: -
v_gene: TRBV4-2
CDR3aa: CASSQDLESSGSSSYNEQFF
CDR3nt: TGTGCCAGCAGCCAAGATCTTGAGTCTAGCGGGAGTAGCTCCTACAATGAGCAGTTCTTC

j_gene: TRBJ2-1
d_gene: -
abundance: once
v_gene: TRBV2
CDR3aa: CASKITSSSYNEQFF
CDR3nt: TGTGCCAGCAAAATTACATCCAGCTCCTACAATGAGCAGTTCTTC

j_gene: TRBJ1-5
d_gene: -
abundance: -
v_gene: TRBV30
CDR3aa: CAWSGRGNQPQHF
CDR3nt: TGTGCCTGGAGCGGCCGGGGTAATCAGCCCCAGCATTTT

j_gene: TRBJ1-2
d_gene: -
abundance: -
v_gene: TRBV6-5
CDR3aa: CASGQNYGYTF
CDR3nt: TGTGCCAGCGGCCAGAACTATGGCTACACCTTC

j_gene: TRBJ2-4
d_gene: -
abundance: -
v_gene: TRBV5-3
CDR3aa: CARSLTRESDIQYF
CDR3nt: TGTGCCAGAAGCCTAACTCGGGAAAGCGACATTCAGTACTTC

j_gene: TRBJ1-4
d_gene: -
abundance: few
v_gene: TRBV9
CDR3aa: CASSVGYGRHNEKLFF
CDR3nt: TGTGCCAGCAGCGTAGGGTATGGGAGACATAATGAAAAACTGTTTTTT

j_gene: TRBJ2-3
d_gene: TRBD2
abundance: -
v_gene: TRBV30
CDR3aa: CAWRIAGGPGDTQYF
CDR3nt: TGTGCCTGGAGGATAGCGGGAGGGCCGGGTGATACGCAGTATTTT

j_gene: TRBJ1-1
d_gene: -
abundance: few
v_gene: TRBV6-1
CDR3aa: CASTPRVDTEAFF
CDR3nt: TGTGCCAGCACCCCTCGGGTAGACACTGAAGCTTTCTTT

j_gene: TRBJ2-7
d_gene: TRBD2
abundance: -
v_gene: TRBV7-2
CDR3aa: CASSLAPTSFYEQYF
CDR3nt: TGTGCCAGCAGCTTAGCGCCGACTAGCTTCTACGAGCAGTACTTC

j_gene: TRBJ1-1
d_gene: -
abundance: -
v_gene: TRBV10-3
CDR3aa: CAISDGTANTEAFF
CDR3nt: TGTGCCATCAGTGATGGTACTGCGAACACTGAAGCTTTCTTT

j_gene: TRBJ2-7
d_gene: -
abundance: -
v_gene: TRBV2
CDR3aa: CASRPDGYEQYF
CDR3nt: TGTGCCAGCAGACCCGACGGGTACGAGCAGTACTTC

j_gene: TRBJ2-3
d_gene: TRBD1
abundance: -
v_gene: TRBV4-1
CDR3aa: CASSQGLPGGGTDTQYF
CDR3nt: TGCGCCAGCAGCCAAGGGTTGCCAGGGGGTGGCACAGATACGCAGTATTTT

j_gene: TRBJ2-7
d_gene: TRBD1
abundance: -
v_gene: TRBV6-6
CDR3aa: CASRTGQVVGEQYF
CDR3nt: TGTGCCAGCAGGACGGGACAGGTAGTGGGCGAGCAGTACTTC

j_gene: TRBJ2-7
d_gene: TRBD2
abundance: -
v_gene: TRBV6-5
CDR3aa: CASKPGRDYEQYF
CDR3nt: TGTGCCAGCAAGCCCGGGAGGGACTACGAGCAGTACTTC

j_gene: TRBJ2-7
d_gene: TRBD1
abundance: -
v_gene: TRBV5-1
CDR3aa: CASSRSHGTGTYEQYF
CDR3nt: TGCGCCAGCAGCCGCTCGCACGGGACAGGGACCTACGAGCAGTACTTC

j_gene: TRBJ1-5
d_gene: TRBD1
abundance: few
v_gene: TRBV10-3
CDR3aa: CAISGTGNQPQHF
CDR3nt: TGTGCCATCAGTGGGACAGGGAATCAGCCCCAGCATTTT

j_gene: TRBJ1-5
d_gene: TRBD1
abundance: -
v_gene: TRBV12-5
CDR3aa: CASAPTGDQPQHF
CDR3nt: TGTGCTAGTGCCCCGACAGGGGATCAGCCCCAGCATTTT

j_gene: TRBJ2-3
d_gene: -
abundance: -
v_gene: TRBV6-5
CDR3aa: CASRHTDTQYF
CDR3nt: TGTGCCAGCAGACACACAGATACGCAGTATTTT

j_gene: TRBJ2-1
d_gene: TRBD2
abundance: -
v_gene: TRBV9
CDR3aa: CASSGPGLAGHEQFF
CDR3nt: TGTGCCAGCAGCGGGCCGGGACTAGCGGGGCATGAGCAGTTCTTC

j_gene: TRBJ1-1
d_gene: -
abundance: -
v_gene: TRBV5-4
CDR3aa: CASSSPLNTEAFF
CDR3nt: TGTGCCAGCAGCAGCCCCTTGAACACTGAAGCTTTCTTT

j_gene: TRBJ1-1
d_gene: TRBD1
abundance: -
v_gene: TRBV19
CDR3aa: CASSTETGWGTEAFF
CDR3nt: TGTGCCAGTAGTACCGAGACAGGGTGGGGAACTGAAGCTTTCTTT

j_gene: TRBJ2-1
d_gene: TRBD2
abundance: -
v_gene: TRBV7-9
CDR3aa: CASSLTAGGRNEQFF
CDR3nt: TGTGCCAGCAGCTTAACAGCGGGGGGGCGGAATGAGCAGTTCTTC

j_gene: TRBJ2-7
d_gene: TRBD2
abundance: -
v_gene: TRBV4-1
CDR3aa: CASSQDGTAGEQYF
CDR3nt: TGCGCCAGCAGCCAAGATGGCACAGCGGGGGAGCAGTACTTC

j_gene: TRBJ2-2
d_gene: TRBD2
abundance: few
v_gene: TRBV9
CDR3aa: CASTGGLANTGELFF
CDR3nt: TGTGCCAGCACCGGGGGACTAGCAAACACCGGGGAGCTGTTTTTT